The next 20 T cell receptor beta chains were all read from a single sample in a study of cytomegalovirus exposure and HLA in healthy donors. Both 60 Vbeta primers and 13 Jbeta primers went into the PCR. Here immunoSEQ multiplex PCR was the method, and the copy in TCRdb shows in-frame clones only, minus some. The sample holds some 190,000 clones, approximately 81% seen once. Sequencing input: PBMCs. These receptors were collected from a boy aged 2-15 years in good health and CMV-seronegative.

The V gene is TRBV28, the J gene TRBJ1-5, with 8 bases fitting TRBD1. J gave up 4 bases and V 6 bases, and 2 bases lay outside the gene matches. The V gene's germline CDR1 is MDHEN and CDR2 SYDVKM. There are 13 residues in the CDR3. CDR3 sequence (DNA): TGTGCCAGCAGCCACAGGGGGAATCAGCCCCAGCATTTT. It specifies CASSHRGNQPQHF.

The chain uses TRBV29-1 and TRBJ1-2, with 9 bases that match TRBD1. Germline CDR1 and CDR2: SQVTM and ANQGSEA. This CDR3 is 14 amino acids long. Trimming removed 3 bases from V and 7 bases from J; junction bases left unmatched: 9. CDR3 DNA sequence: TGCAGCGTTGACGCGACGGACAGGGGATCTGGCTACACCTTC. This sequence encodes CSVDATDRGSGYTF.

The chain's CDR3 is CASSLDRGFEKLFF. The DNA for the CDR3 is TGCGCCAGCAGCTTGGACAGGGGGTTCGAAAAACTGTTTTTT. The V gene is TRBV5-1, the J gene TRBJ1-4; 8 nucleotides agree with TRBD1. The CDR3 covers 14 residues. The V gene's germline CDR1 is SGHRS and CDR2 YFSETQ. With 0 bases clipped from V and 8 bases from J, the junction kept 3 bases outside the gene matches.

The chain couples TRBV14 to TRBJ2-7; 7 bases line up with TRBD1. Per germline, CDR1 SGHDN and CDR2 FVKESK. Germline trimming cut 1 base from V and 3 bases from J; bases unmatched to any gene: 3. CDR3 length: 14 residues. CDR3 in DNA: TGTGCCAGCAGCCAAGCGGCAGGGGGCTACGAGCAGTACGTC. Translation gives CASSQAAGGYEQYV.

The V call is TRBV2, the J call TRBJ2-7; tentatively, D is TRBD2 (5 bases). Germline V gives CDR1 SNHLY, CDR2 FYNNEI. V was clipped by 5 bases and J by 5 bases, with 13 bases between them. This CDR3 spans 13 amino acids. The CDR3 sequence: CASSRGLSHEQYF. The DNA of the CDR3 is TGTGCCAGCAGTCGGGGTCTGTCCCACGAGCAGTACTTC.

This chain connects TRBV2 to TRBJ2-7; TRBD1 agrees at 9 bases. V lost 6 bases, J lost 6 bases, and 0 bases stayed unmatched. From germline, CDR1 is SNHLY and CDR2 FYNNEI. The CDR3 loop spans 11 amino acids. CDR3 in DNA: TGTGCCAGCAGGGACAGGGGCGAGCAGTACTTC. It translates to CASRDRGEQYF. The variable domain in full, completed from reference TRBV2 and TRBJ2-7, reads EPEVTQTPSHQVTQMGQEVILRCVPISNHLYFYWYRQILGQKVEFLVSFYNNEISEKSEIFDDQFSVERPDGSNFTLKIRSTKLEDSAMYFCASRDRGEQYFGPGTRLTVT.

The chain carries TRBV6-1 and TRBJ2-5; D not certain. Germline CDR1 and CDR2: MNHNS and SASEGT. The CDR3 sequence is 11 residues long. Trimming pared 7 bases from V and 3 bases from J, leaving 6 bases between. The CDR3 reads CASTAKETQYF. The CDR3 nucleotides read TGTGCCAGCACCGCGAAAGAGACCCAGTACTTC.

The chain carries TRBV19 and TRBJ2-2; TRBD1 aligns across 11 bases. The ends lost 9 bases at V and 2 bases at J; junction bases unmatched: 8. The germline V gene encodes CDR1 LNHDA and CDR2 SQIVND (reference sequence). CDR3 size: 16 residues. DNA of the CDR3: TGTGCCAGCATGGGGGGACAGGGGGTAAACACCGGGGAGCTGTTTTTT. Translation gives CASMGGQGVNTGELFF.

The genes are TRBV10-2 and TRBJ1-4; D is possibly TRBD1 (6 bases). CDR3 length: 14 residues. CDR1 and CDR2 (germline): WSHSY, SAAADI. The germline V and J ends were trimmed by 8 bases and 3 bases, with 13 bases remaining between them. The CDR3 DNA is TGCGCCAGCCAAACAGGGCCCCCTAATGAAAAACTGTTTTTT. The encoded protein is CASQTGPPNEKLFF.

The chain links TRBV9 to TRBJ1-2, with TRBD1 as a possible D gene (6 bases). Germline V CDR1 and CDR2: SGDLS, YYNGEE. The CDR3 runs 14 residues. Trimming left V 0 bases short and J 4 bases short, with 10 bases between. Written as DNA, the CDR3 is TGTGCCAGCAGCGTAGCAGGGGACGGCTATGGCTACACCTTC. Residues: CASSVAGDGYGYTF.

The chain uses TRBV2 and TRBJ1-5; perhaps TRBD1 as D (5 bases). Germline V gene data show CDR1 as SNHLY and CDR2 as FYNNEI. V was trimmed by 2 bases and J by 2 bases, leaving 13 bases between them. CDR3 length: 16 amino acids. Written as DNA, the CDR3 is TGTGCCAGCAGTGAACGACAGTCGTACGGCAATCAGCCCCAGCATTTT. Translated, it gives CASSERQSYGNQPQHF.

This sequence joins TRBV15 and TRBJ2-3; perhaps TRBD1 as D (5 bases). CDR1 LNHNV and CDR2 YYDKDF come from the germline V gene (reference sequence). The CDR3 consists of 14 residues. The ends were cut back, 2 bases at V and 1 base at J, with 7 bases in the middle. The CDR3 sequence is CATSRTRGTDTQYF. In DNA form, the CDR3 reads TGTGCCACCAGCAGAACCAGGGGCACAGATACGCAGTATTTT.

This chain links TRBV5-6 with TRBJ1-5; the match to TRBD1 covers 8 bases. CDR1 SGHDT and CDR2 YYEEEE come from the germline V gene. The CDR3 is 13 residues long. V trimming: 4 bases; J trimming: 7 bases; junction bases outside the gene matches: 4. In DNA, the CDR3 is TGTGCCAGCAGCCGGACAGGGACGCAGCCCCAGCATTTT. Translation gives CASSRTGTQPQHF. Combining the CDR3 with reference TRBV5-6 and TRBJ1-5 gives the whole variable domain DAGVTQSPTHLIKTRGQQVTLRCSPKSGHDTVSWYQQALGQGPQFIFQYYEEEERQRGNFPDRFSGHQFPNYSSELNVNALLLGDSALYLCASSRTGTQPQHFGDGTRLSIL.

The chain joins TRBV5-1 to TRBJ2-3; 7 bases match TRBD2. Germline V gene data show CDR1 as SGHRS and CDR2 as YFSETQ. The CDR3 contains 14 residues. Losses at the gene ends were 2 bases for V and 2 bases for J; bases not matched to a gene: 2. CDR3 sequence: CASSLREVTDTQYF. CDR3 DNA: TGCGCCAGCAGCTTACGGGAGGTCACAGATACGCAGTATTTT.

The chain employs TRBV28 and TRBJ1-5, with D tentatively TRBD1 (5 bases). This CDR3 spans 17 amino acids. Trimming took 5 bases from V and 1 from J, leaving 18 bases between them. Looked up from germline, CDR1 is MDHEN and CDR2 is SYDVKM. For the CDR3, the DNA is TGTGCCAGCAGTCTTACCCCTCAGGGAATAAGCAATCAGCCCCAGCATTTT. It translates to CASSLTPQGISNQPQHF.

The chain joins TRBV6-5 to TRBJ2-7; D not resolved. The germline CDR1 and CDR2 sequences are MNHEY and SVGAGI. CDR3 length: 15 amino acids. V was trimmed by 2 bases and J by 2 bases, leaving 13 bases between them. Here the CDR3 reads CASSYAATYAYEQYV. DNA for the CDR3: TGTGCCAGCAGTTACGCAGCGACGTATGCCTACGAGCAGTACGTC.

J is TRBJ1-2 and V is TRBV27; TRBD1 aligns across 7 bases. CDR1 is MNHEY, CDR2 SMNVEV, per germline (reference sequence). Trimming at V came to 5 bases and at J to 4 bases, leaving 7 bases not matched to a gene. There are 14 residues in the CDR3. The CDR3 reads CASSASGGIYGYTF. The CDR3 DNA reads as TGTGCCAGCAGTGCCTCAGGGGGAATCTATGGCTACACCTTC.

This clone has just one count. One base away lies a much larger clone, so this may be a sequencing read error. The chain is built from TRBV7-9 and TRBJ2-6; TRBD1 matches at 7 bases. Germline loops: CDR1 SEHNR, CDR2 FQNEAQ (reference sequence). The CDR3 loop spans 16 amino acids. With V trimmed by 6 bases and J by 0 bases, 5 bases remained unmatched. Written as DNA, the CDR3 is TGTGCCAGCAGTTCGACAGGGAGCTCTGGGGCCAACGTCCTGACTTTC. It translates to CASSSTGSSGANVLTF.

This clone occurred a few times. V and J are TRBV10-3 and TRBJ1-5; a weak D match, TRBD1 (5 bases). Germline V gene lookup returns CDR1 ENHRY and CDR2 SYGVKD. CDR3 length: 12 residues. V gave up 11 bases and J gave up 4 bases, with 12 bases separating them. The CDR3 here is CAAGAGNQPQHF. The CDR3 nucleotides read TGTGCCGCAGGCGCAGGGAATCAGCCCCAGCATTTT.

The chain carries TRBV5-5 and TRBJ2-7, with D possibly matching TRBD2 (5 bases). V was clipped by 2 bases and J by 3 bases, with 9 bases between them. Germline V gene sequence: CDR1 SGHKS, CDR2 YYEKEE (reference sequence). This CDR3 has 13 amino acids. The DNA of the CDR3 is TGTGCCAGCAGCTTCAGGACTGTCTACGAGCAGTACGTC. Residues: CASSFRTVYEQYV.